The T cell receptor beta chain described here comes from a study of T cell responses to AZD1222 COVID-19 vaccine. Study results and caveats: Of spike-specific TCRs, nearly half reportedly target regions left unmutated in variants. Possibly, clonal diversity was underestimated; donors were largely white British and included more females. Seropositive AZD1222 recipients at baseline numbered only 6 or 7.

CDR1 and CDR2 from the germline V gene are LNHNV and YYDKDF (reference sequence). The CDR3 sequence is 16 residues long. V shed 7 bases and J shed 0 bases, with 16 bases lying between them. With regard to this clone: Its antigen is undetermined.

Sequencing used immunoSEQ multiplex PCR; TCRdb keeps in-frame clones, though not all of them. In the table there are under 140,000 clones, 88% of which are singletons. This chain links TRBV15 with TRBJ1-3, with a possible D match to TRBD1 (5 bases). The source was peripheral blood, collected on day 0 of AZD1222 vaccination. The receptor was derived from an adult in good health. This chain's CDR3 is CATKVEGLNSGNTIYF. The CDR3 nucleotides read TGTGCCACCAAGGTAGAGGGGCTTAACTCTGGAAACACCATATATTTT.